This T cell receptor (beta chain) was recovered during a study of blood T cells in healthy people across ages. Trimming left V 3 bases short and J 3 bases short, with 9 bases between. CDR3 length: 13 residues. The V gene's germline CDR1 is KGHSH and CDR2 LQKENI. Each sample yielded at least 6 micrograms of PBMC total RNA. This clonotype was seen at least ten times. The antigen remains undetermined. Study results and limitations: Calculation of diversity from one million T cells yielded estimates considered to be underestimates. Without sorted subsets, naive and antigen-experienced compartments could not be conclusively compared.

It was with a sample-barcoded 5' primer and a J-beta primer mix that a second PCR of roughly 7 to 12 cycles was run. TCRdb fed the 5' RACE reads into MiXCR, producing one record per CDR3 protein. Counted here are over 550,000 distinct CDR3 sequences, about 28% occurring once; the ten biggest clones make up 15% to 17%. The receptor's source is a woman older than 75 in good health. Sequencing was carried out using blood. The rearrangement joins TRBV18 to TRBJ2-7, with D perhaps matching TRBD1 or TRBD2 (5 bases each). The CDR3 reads CASSPGDLYEQYF. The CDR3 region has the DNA TGTGCCAGCTCACCGGGGGATCTCTACGAGCAGTACTTC.